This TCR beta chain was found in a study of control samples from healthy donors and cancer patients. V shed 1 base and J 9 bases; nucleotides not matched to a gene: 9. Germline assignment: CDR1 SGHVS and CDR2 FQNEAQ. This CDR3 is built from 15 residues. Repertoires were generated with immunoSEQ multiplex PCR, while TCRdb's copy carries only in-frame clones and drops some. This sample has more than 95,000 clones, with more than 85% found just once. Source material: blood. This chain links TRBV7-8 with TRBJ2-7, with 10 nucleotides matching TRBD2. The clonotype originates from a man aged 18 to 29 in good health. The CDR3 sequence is CASSLVLAGDSPQYF. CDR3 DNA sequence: TGTGCCAGCAGCTTAGTTCTAGCGGGAGACTCCCCGCAGTACTTC. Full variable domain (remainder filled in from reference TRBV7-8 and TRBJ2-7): GAGVSQSPRYKVAKRGQDVALRCDPISGHVSLFWYQQALGQGPEFLTYFQNEAQLDKSGLPSDRFFAERPEGSVSTLKIQRTQQEDSAVYLCASSLVLAGDSPQYFGPGTRLTVT.